This section outlines one T cell receptor beta chain sequence together with its context. In the authors' workflow: Estimation of nucleated cell counts was performed using reference gene primer amplification. The method was immunoSEQ multiplex PCR; TCRdb's version includes in-frame clones alone and lacks a portion of them. The V and J calls and clone size were taken over from that table, and D and trimming were inferred from the DNA. The table includes about 120,000 clones, around four fifths detected once. V was clipped by 2 bases and J by 3 bases; unmatched bases: 4. Germline V gives CDR1 GTSNPN, CDR2 SVGIG (reference sequence). The CDR3 runs 14 residues. The entry originates in a study of blood T cell repertoires in COVID-19.

This TCR was recovered from a man between 65 and 85 years old with active or convalescent COVID-19. Sequencing input: peripheral blood. This chain joins TRBV30 and TRBJ1-5, with 7 bases identical to TRBD1. The CDR3 nucleotides are TGTGCCTGGAGTACCGGGACAGTCAATCAGCCCCAGCATTTT. It is translated as CAWSTGTVNQPQHF.